The 11 T cell receptor beta chains reported below all come from one sample, sequenced in a study of T cell responses to AZD1222 COVID-19 vaccine. This table comes from immunoSEQ multiplex PCR, and its TCRdb copy is limited to in-frame clones, with some not included. The table has 150,000 to 200,000 clones, 92% seen once; the top ten hold about 1.1%. Here the sequenced sample was peripheral blood, taken 28 days after the second AZD1222 dose. The receptors originated from an adult who received the AZD1222 COVID-19 vaccine.

The V and J genes are TRBV27 and TRBJ2-7; D remains unclear. Germline CDR1 and CDR2: MNHEY and SMNVEV (reference sequence). Trimming removed 4 bases from V and 0 bases from J, with 7 bases in between. CDR3 size: 13 residues. The CDR3, as DNA: TGTGCCAGCAGTTATAAAAGCTCCTACGAGCAGTACTTC. Protein sequence: CASSYKSSYEQYF.

The chain couples TRBV7-9 to TRBJ1-1; D is unclear. V was clipped by 6 bases and J by 4 bases, with 15 bases between them. Germline V gene data show CDR1 as SEHNR and CDR2 as FQNEAQ (reference sequence). The CDR3 spans 14 residues. The CDR3 DNA is TGTGCCAGCAGGCCAACTACAAGGGTCACTGAAGCTTTCTTT. Amino acid sequence: CASRPTTRVTEAFF. Variable domain in full (rest from reference TRBV7-9 and TRBJ1-1): DTGVSQNPRHKITKRGQNVTFRCDPISEHNRLYWYRQTLGQGPEFLTYFQNEAQLEKSRLLSDRFSAERPKGSFSTLEIQRTEQGDSAMYLCASRPTTRVTEAFFGQGTRLTVV.

This chain links TRBV19 with TRBJ1-5; possible D gene TRBD1, 5 bases. Germline values: CDR1 LNHDA, CDR2 SQIVND (reference sequence). With 2 bases removed from V and 2 bases from J, the gap between germline ends came to 25 bases. This CDR3 has 20 amino acids. The CDR3: CASSIRTGAGKVFGNQPQHF. Here the CDR3 DNA reads TGTGCCAGTAGTATACGGACTGGGGCAGGGAAAGTCTTCGGCAATCAGCCCCAGCATTTT.

The chain links TRBV9 to TRBJ1-2, with a tentative D call TRBD1 (6 bases). This CDR3 has 18 residues. V shed 3 bases and J shed 0 bases, with 21 bases lying between them. The germline V gene encodes CDR1 SGDLS and CDR2 YYNGEE. The CDR3 protein is CASSARRPDSNSNYGYTF. CDR3 coding DNA: TGTGCCAGCAGCGCTCGACGACCGGACAGCAACTCTAACTATGGCTACACCTTC.

The rearrangement links TRBV6-6 to TRBJ1-2; D gene unclear. The V end was cut by 6 bases, the J end by 2 bases, with 10 bases between. The germline V gene encodes CDR1 MNHNY and CDR2 SVGAGI (reference sequence). The CDR3 is made up of 13 amino acids. The CDR3 DNA reads as TGTGCCAGCAGCGGATCAACCAACTATGGCTACACCTTC. Protein sequence: CASSGSTNYGYTF.

This chain connects TRBV29-1 to TRBJ2-1; the D call may be TRBD1 or TRBD2 (5 bases each). Germline CDR1 reads SQVTM; CDR2 reads ANQGSEA. The CDR3 is 10 amino acids. Deletions cut 6 bases from V and 9 bases from J, with 9 bases between. In DNA, the CDR3 is TGCAGCGTGGGGGACCTTGAGCAGTTCTTC. Translation gives CSVGDLEQFF.

In its sample, this clone was seen once. At one of its ends the junction is not consistent with the germline gene, which may arise from a read error. The rearrangement uses TRBV6-5 and TRBJ2-7; TRBD1 might be the D (6 bases). The CDR3 totals 16 residues. In germline, CDR1 is MNHEY, CDR2 SVGAGI. CDR3 sequence (DNA): TGTGCCAGCAGTAACTCCGGGACAAGCCCATCCTACGAGCAGTACTTC. Its protein is CASSNSGTSPSYEQYF.

A word on this clone: This same CDR3 is encoded by further DNA sequences in the sample. This chain links TRBV5-1 with TRBJ2-3, with unresolved D. Germline V CDR1 and CDR2: SGHRS, YFSETQ. Trimming removed 4 bases at V and 0 bases at J, with 3 bases between. The CDR3 extends over 12 amino acids. As DNA, the CDR3 is TGCGCCAGCAGCCCAAGCACAGATACGCAGTATTTT. Protein product: CASSPSTDTQYF.

The chain's CDR3 is CASSYDSSSGNTIYF. The CDR3 DNA sequence: TGTGCCAGCAGTTACGACAGTTCTTCTGGAAACACCATATATTTT. V usage is TRBV6-5 and J usage is TRBJ1-3; possible D gene TRBD1, 5 bases. The V end was cut by 2 bases, the J end by 1 base, with 9 bases between. CDR1 MNHEY and CDR2 SVGAGI come from the germline V gene. The CDR3 is 15 residues long.

This chain connects TRBV10-3 to TRBJ2-7, with D uncertain. Germline loops: CDR1 ENHRY, CDR2 SYGVKD. The CDR3 covers 16 residues. Trimming pared 10 bases from V and 5 bases from J, leaving 27 bases between. The chain's CDR3 is CATSLSSFGSIHEQYF. As DNA, the CDR3 is TGTGCCACTTCGCTCTCCTCTTTCGGGTCCATCCACGAGCAGTACTTC.

The chain couples TRBV29-1 to TRBJ2-1; D might be TRBD1 (5 bases). The germline V and J ends were trimmed by 4 bases and 6 bases, with 7 bases remaining between them. There are 11 residues in the CDR3. CDR1 and CDR2 from the germline V gene are SQVTM and ANQGSEA. CDR3 sequence (DNA): TGCAGCGTTGGACAGTCCAATGAGCAGTTCTTC. Its translation is CSVGQSNEQFF.